This T cell receptor (beta chain) appears in the sequencing data of a study of blood T cells in healthy people across ages. Study-level background: Per every two T cells, about one barcoded beta molecule was captured by template switching.

From germline, CDR1 is MDHEN and CDR2 SYDVKM. V was clipped by 4 bases and J by 5 bases, with 11 bases between them. This CDR3 region has 13 residues. Study-level results: No conclusive comparison of naive versus antigen-experienced cells was possible with unsorted PBMCs. Percentage of naive T cells showed a strong correlation with TCR beta diversity.

This clonotype was detected many times. Its antigen is not known. Drawing of peripheral blood yielded 8.5 to 10 milliliters from each donor. It was with a sample-barcoded 5' primer and a J-beta primer mix that a second PCR of roughly 6 to 12 cycles was run. Each CDR3 protein is one row after TCRdb ran MiXCR on the 5' RACE reads. The data show fewer than 1.5 million distinct CDR3 sequences, roughly 45% seen once. The sequenced sample consisted of blood. This TCR was recovered from a woman between 18 and 30 years old in good health. The chain joins TRBV28 to TRBJ2-5, with D perhaps matching TRBD1 (5 bases). The CDR3 DNA reads TGTGCCAGCAGTTCACAGGTGGTCGAGACCCAGTACTTC. Amino acids: CASSSQVVETQYF. Filled out from reference TRBV28 and TRBJ2-5, the complete variable domain reads DVKVTQSSRYLVKRTGEKVFLECVQDMDHENMFWYRQDPGLGLRLIYFSYDVKMKEKGDIPEGYSVSREKKERFSLILESASTNQTSMYLCASSSQVVETQYFGPGTRLLVL.